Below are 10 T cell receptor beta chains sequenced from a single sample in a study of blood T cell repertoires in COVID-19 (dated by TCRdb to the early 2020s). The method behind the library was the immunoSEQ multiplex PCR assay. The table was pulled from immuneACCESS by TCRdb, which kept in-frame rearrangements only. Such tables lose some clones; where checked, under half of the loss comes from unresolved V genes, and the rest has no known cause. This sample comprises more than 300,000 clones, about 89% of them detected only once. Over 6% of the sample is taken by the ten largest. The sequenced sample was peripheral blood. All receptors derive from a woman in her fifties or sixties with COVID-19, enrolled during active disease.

CDR3 nucleotide sequence: TGTGCCAGCAGTTACAGCTCGGGAGCTTTCTTT. Translation: CASSYSSGAFF. This rearrangement joins TRBV6-2 or TRBV6-3 to TRBJ1-1; D uncertain. Per germline, CDR1 MNHEY and CDR2 SVGEGT. This CDR3 spans 11 amino acids. V was trimmed by 2 bases and J by 10 bases, leaving 8 bases between them.

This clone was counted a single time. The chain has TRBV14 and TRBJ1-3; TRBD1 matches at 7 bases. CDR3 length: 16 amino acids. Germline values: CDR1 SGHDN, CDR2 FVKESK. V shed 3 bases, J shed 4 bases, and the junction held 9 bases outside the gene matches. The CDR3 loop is CASSQWTGPRGNTIYF. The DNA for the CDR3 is TGTGCCAGCAGCCAGTGGACAGGTCCGCGGGGAAACACCATATATTTT.

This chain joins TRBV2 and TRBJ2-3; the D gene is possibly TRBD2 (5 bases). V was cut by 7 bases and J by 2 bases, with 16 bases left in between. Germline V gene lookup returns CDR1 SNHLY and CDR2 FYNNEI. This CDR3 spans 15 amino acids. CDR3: CASTKDAGPTDTQYF. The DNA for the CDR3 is TGTGCCAGCACCAAGGACGCGGGTCCCACAGATACGCAGTATTTT.

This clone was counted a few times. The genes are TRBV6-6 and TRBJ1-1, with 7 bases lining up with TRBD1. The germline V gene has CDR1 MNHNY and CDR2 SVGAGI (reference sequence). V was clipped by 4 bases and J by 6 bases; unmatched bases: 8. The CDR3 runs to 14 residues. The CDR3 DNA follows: TGTGCCAGCAGTTCGACACAGGGGAGAGCTGAAGCTTTCTTT. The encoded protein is CASSSTQGRAEAFF.

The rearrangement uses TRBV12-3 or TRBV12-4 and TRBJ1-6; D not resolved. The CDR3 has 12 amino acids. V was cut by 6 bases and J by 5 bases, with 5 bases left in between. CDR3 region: CASSPNNSPLHF. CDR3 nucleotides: TGTGCCAGCAGCCCAAATAATTCACCCCTCCACTTT.

The DNA for the CDR3 is TGTGCCAGCAGCTTAGTGGGACTAGCGAAGGGGGGCAATGAGCAGTTCTTC. Protein: CASSLVGLAKGGNEQFF. The chain has TRBV11-2 and TRBJ2-1; 10 bases align to TRBD2. Germline V gives CDR1 SGHAT, CDR2 FQNNGV. J gave up 6 bases and V 1 base, and 9 bases lay outside the gene matches. The CDR3 runs to 17 residues.

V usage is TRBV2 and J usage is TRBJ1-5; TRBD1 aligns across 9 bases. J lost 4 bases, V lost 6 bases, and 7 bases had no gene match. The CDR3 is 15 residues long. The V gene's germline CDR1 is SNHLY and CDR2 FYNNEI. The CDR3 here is CASRRTGGGNQPQHF. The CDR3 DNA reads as TGTGCCAGCAGACGAACAGGGGGCGGGAATCAGCCCCAGCATTTT.

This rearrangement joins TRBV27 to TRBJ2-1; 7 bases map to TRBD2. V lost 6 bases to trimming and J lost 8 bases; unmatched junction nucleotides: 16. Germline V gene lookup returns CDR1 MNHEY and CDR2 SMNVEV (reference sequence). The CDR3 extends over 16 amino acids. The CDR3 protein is CASRLMAGVMLHEQFF. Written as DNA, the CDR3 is TGTGCCAGCAGGCTTATGGCGGGAGTAATGTTGCATGAGCAGTTCTTC.

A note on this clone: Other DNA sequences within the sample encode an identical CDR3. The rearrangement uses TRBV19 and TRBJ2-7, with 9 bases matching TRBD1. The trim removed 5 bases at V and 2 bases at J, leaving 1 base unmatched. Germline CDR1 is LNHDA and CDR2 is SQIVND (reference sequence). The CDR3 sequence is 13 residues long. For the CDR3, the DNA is TGTGCCAGTAGTCGGGACAGGGCCTACGAGCAGTACTTC. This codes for CASSRDRAYEQYF. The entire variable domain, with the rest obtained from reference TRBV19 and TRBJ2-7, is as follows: DGGITQSPKYLFRKEGQNVTLSCEQNLNHDAMYWYRQDPGQGLRLIYYSQIVNDFQKGDIAEGYSVSREKKESFPLTVTSAQKNPTAFYLCASSRDRAYEQYFGPGTRLTVT.

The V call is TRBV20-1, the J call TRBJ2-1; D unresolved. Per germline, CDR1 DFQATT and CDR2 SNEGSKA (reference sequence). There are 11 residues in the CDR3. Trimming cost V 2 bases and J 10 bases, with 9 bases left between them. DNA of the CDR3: TGCAGTGCTAGAATCGGTCTAGAGCAGTTCTTC. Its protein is CSARIGLEQFF.